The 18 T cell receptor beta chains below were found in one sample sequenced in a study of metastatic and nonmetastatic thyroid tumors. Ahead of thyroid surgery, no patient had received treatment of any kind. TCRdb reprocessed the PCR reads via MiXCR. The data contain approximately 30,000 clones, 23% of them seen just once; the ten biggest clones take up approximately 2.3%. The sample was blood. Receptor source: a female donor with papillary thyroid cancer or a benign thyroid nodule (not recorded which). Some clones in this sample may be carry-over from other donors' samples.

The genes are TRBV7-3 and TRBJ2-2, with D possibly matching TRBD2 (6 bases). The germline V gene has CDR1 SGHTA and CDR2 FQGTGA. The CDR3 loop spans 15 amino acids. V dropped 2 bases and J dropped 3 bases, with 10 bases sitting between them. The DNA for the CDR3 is TGTGCCAGCAGCTTACTCGGAGGGGACACCGGGGAGCTGTTTTTT. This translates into CASSLLGGDTGELFF. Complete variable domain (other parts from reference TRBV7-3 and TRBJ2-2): GAGVSQTPSNKVTEKGKYVELRCDPISGHTALYWYRQSLGQGPEFLIYFQGTGAADDSGLPNDRFFAVRPEGSVSTLKIQRTERGDSAVYLCASSLLGGDTGELFFGEGSRLTVL.

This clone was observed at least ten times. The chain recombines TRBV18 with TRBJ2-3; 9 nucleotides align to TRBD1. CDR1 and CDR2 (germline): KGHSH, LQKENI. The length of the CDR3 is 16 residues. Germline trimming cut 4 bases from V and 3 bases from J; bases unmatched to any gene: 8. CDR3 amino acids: CASSHRRDRVTDTQYF. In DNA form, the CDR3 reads TGTGCCAGCTCACACCGCCGGGACAGGGTAACAGATACGCAGTATTTT. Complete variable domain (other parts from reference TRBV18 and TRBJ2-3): NAGVMQNPRHLVRRRGQEARLRCSPMKGHSHVYWYRQLPEEGLKFMVYLQKENIIDESGMPKERFSAEFPKEGPSILRIQQVVRGDSAAYFCASSHRRDRVTDTQYFGPGTRLTVL.

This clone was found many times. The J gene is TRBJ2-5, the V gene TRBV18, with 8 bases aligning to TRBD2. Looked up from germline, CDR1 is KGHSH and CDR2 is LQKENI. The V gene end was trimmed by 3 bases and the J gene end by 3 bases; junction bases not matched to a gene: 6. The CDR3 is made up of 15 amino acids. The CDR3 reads CASSPIGLAKETQYF. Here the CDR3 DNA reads TGTGCCAGCTCACCTATCGGACTAGCAAAAGAGACCCAGTACTTC. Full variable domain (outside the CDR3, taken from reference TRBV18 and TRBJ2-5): NAGVMQNPRHLVRRRGQEARLRCSPMKGHSHVYWYRQLPEEGLKFMVYLQKENIIDESGMPKERFSAEFPKEGPSILRIQQVVRGDSAAYFCASSPIGLAKETQYFGPGTRLLVL.

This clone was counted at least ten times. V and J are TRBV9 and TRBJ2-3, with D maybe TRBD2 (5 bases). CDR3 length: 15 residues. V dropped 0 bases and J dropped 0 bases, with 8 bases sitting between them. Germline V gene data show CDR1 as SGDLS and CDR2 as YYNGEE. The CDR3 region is CASSVGRASTDTQYF. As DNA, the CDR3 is TGTGCCAGCAGCGTAGGGCGGGCTAGCACAGATACGCAGTATTTT.

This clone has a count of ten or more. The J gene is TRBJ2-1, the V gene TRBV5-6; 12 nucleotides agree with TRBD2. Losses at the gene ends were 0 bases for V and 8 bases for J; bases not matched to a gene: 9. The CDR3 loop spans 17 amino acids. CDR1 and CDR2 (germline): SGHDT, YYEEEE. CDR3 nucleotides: TGTGCCAGCAGCTTGGTGACTAGCGGGAGTAGGGGCGATGAGCAGTTCTTC. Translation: CASSLVTSGSRGDEQFF.

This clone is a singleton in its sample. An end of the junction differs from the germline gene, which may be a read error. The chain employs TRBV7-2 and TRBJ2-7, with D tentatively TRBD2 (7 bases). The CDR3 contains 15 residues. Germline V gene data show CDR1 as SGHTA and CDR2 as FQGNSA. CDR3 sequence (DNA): TGTGCCAGCATCTTAGTCAGGGAGGGGGTGTACGAGCAGTACTTC. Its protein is CASILVREGVYEQYF.

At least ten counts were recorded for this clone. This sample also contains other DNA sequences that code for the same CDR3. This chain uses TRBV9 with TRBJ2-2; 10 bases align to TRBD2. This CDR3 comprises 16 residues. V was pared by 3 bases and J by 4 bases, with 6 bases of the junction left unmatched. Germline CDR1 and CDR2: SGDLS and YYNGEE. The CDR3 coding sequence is TGTGCCAGCAGCGCGAACTTAGCGGGAGGCACCGGGGAGCTGTTTTTT. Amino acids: CASSANLAGGTGELFF.

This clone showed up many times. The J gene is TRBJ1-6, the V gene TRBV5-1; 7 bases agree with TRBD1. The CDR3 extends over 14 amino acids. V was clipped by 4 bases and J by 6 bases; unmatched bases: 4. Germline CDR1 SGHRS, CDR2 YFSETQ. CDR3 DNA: TGCGCCAGCAGCCCGGGACAGACTAATTCACCCCTCCACTTT. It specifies CASSPGQTNSPLHF.

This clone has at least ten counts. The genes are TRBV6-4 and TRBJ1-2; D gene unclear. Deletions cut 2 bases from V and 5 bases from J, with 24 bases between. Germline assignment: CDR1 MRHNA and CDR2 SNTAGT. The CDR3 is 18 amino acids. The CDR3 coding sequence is TGTGCCAGCAGTGACCTGGTTGGACGACGAAGGACTTTTTATGGCTACACCTTC. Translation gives CASSDLVGRRRTFYGYTF.

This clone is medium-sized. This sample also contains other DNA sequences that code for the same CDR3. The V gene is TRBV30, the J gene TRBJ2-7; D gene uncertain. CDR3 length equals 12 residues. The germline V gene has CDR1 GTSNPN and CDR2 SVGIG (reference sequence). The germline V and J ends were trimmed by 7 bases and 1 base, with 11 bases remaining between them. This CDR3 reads CASETLSYEQYF. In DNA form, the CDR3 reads TGTGCCTCCGAAACGCTGTCCTACGAGCAGTACTTC.

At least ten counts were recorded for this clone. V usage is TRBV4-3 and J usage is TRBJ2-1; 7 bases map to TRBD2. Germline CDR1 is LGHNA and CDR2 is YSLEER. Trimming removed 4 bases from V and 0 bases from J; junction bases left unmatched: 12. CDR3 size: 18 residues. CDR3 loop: CASSPRGGAADSYNEQFF. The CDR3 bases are TGCGCCAGCAGCCCTCGGGGAGGGGCCGCGGACTCCTACAATGAGCAGTTCTTC.

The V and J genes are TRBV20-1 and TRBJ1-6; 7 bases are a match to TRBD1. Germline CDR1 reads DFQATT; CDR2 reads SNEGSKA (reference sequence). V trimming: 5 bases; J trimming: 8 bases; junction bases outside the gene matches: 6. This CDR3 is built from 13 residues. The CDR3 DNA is TGCAGTGCTCCGGGACAGTACCATTCACCCCTCCACTTT. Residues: CSAPGQYHSPLHF.

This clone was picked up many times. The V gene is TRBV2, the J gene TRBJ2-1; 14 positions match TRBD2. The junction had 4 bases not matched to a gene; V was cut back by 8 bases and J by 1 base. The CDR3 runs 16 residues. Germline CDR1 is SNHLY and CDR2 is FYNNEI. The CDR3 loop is CASGGTSGRSYNEQFF. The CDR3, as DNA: TGTGCCAGCGGAGGGACTAGCGGGAGATCCTACAATGAGCAGTTCTTC.

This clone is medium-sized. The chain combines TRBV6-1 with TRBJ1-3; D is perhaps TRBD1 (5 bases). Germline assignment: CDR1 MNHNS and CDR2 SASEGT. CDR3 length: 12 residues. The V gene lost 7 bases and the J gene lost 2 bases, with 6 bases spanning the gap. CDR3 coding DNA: TGTGCCAGCACAGGGACTGGAAACACCATATATTTT. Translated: CASTGTGNTIYF.

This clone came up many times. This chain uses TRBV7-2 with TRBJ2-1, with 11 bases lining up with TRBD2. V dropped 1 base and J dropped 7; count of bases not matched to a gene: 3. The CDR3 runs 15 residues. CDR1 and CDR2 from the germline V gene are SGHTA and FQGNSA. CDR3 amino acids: CASSLETSGRNEQFF. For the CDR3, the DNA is TGTGCCAGCAGCTTAGAAACTAGCGGGAGAAATGAGCAGTTCTTC.

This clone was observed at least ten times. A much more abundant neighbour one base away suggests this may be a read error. The CDR3 sequence is CASSQAGGTPTYEQYF. CDR3 bases: TGTGCCAGCAGCCAAGCGGGGGGGACTCCGACCTACGAGCAGTACTTC. V and J are TRBV4-2 and TRBJ2-7; 8 bases are a match to TRBD2. Looked up from germline, CDR1 is LGHNA and CDR2 is YNFKEQ. The V and J ends lost 1 base and 2 bases, in that order; junction bases with no gene match: 7. CDR3 length equals 16 residues.

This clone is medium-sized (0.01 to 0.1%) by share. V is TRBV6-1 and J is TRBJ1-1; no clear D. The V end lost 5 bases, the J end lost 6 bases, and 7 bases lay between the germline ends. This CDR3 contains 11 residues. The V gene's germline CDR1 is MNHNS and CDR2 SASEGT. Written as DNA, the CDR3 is TGTGCCAGCAGTTTTCAGGCTGAAGCTTTCTTT. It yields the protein CASSFQAEAFF.

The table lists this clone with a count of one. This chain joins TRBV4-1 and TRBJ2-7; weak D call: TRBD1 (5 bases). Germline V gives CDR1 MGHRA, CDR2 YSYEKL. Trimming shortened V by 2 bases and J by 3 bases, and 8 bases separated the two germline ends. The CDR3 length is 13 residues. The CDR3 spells CASSQRQGYEQYF. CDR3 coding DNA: TGCGCCAGCAGCCAAAGGCAGGGCTACGAGCAGTACTTC.